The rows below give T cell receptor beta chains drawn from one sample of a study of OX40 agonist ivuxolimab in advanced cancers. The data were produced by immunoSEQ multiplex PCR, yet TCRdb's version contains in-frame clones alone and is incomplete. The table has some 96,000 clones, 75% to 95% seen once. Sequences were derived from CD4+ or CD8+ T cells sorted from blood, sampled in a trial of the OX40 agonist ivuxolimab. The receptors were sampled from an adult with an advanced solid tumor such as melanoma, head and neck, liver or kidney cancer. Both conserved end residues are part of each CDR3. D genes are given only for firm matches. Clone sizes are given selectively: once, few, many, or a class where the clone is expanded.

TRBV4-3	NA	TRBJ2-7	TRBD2	TGCGCCAGCAGCCAAGAGGGAGCGGGAGGGCCTCCGTACGAGCAGTACTTC	CASSQEGAGGPPYEQYF
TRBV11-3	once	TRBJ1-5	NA	TGTGCCAGGAGGGAGGGACCGGGCAATCAGCCCCAGCATTTT	CARREGPGNQPQHF
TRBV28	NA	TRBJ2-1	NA	TGTGCCAGCAGTTTGAGAGGGCCCGCAGAGCAGTTCTTC	CASSLRGPAEQFF
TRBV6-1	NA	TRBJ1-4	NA	TGTGCCAGCAGTGTACAGACTCATAATGAAAAACTGTTTTTT	CASSVQTHNEKLFF
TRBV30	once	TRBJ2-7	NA	TGTGCCTGGAAGACTTGGCGGACCAAAAGACACGAGCAGTACTTC	CAWKTWRTKRHEQYF
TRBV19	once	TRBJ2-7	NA	TGTGCCAGTAGTACCCAGGACAGCTACGAGCAGTACTTC	CASSTQDSYEQYF
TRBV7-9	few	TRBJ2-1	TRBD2	TGTGCCAGCAGGTCCGGGACTAGCGGCCTCAATGAGCAGTTCTTC	CASRSGTSGLNEQFF
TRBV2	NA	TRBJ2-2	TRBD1	TGTGCCAGCAGTAGACAGGGGGACACCGGGGAGCTGTTTTTT	CASSRQGDTGELFF
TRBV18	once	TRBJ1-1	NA	TGTGCCAGCTCACCTAGCTGGGTGACTGAAGCTTTCTTT	CASSPSWVTEAFF
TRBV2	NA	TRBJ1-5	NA	TGTGCCAGCAAAACAGCCAATCAGCCCCAGCATTTT	CASKTANQPQHF
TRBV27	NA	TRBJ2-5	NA	TGTGCCAGCAGTTCTGCTAACCTTCCAGAGACCCAGTACTTC	CASSSANLPETQYF
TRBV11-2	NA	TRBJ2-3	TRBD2	TGTGCCAGCAGCTTACCGACTAGCCGCAGCACAGATACGCAGTATTTT	CASSLPTSRSTDTQYF
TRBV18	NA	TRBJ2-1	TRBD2	TGTGCCAGCTCATCAGGGCTTAGCGGGAAGGACAATGAGCAGTTCTTC	CASSSGLSGKDNEQFF
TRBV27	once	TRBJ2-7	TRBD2	TGTGCCAGCAGCTCGGGACTAGCGGGGAGCTCCTACGAGCAGTACTTC	CASSSGLAGSSYEQYF
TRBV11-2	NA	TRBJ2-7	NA	TGTGCCAGCAGCTTAAAGGGCGACGAGCAGTACTTC	CASSLKGDEQYF
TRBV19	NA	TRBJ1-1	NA	TGTGCCAGTAATCTGGGCAGGGTCAACACTGAAGCTTTCTTT	CASNLGRVNTEAFF
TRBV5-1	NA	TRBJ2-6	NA	TGCGCCAGCAGCTTGGAGCCAGTCTCTGGGGCCAACGTCCTGACTTTC	CASSLEPVSGANVLTF
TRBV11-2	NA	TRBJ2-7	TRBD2	TGTGCCAGCAGCTTTGGGACTAGCGCCTACGAGCAGTACTTC	CASSFGTSAYEQYF
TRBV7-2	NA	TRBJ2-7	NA	TGTGCCAGCAGCTTAGCCGAAATCTACGAGCAGTACTTC	CASSLAEIYEQYF
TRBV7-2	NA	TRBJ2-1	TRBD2	TGTGCCAGCAGCCCTCTTCAGAGCGGGAGACGGAATGAGCAGTTCTTC	CASSPLQSGRRNEQFF
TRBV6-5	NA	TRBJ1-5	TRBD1	TGTGCCAGCAGCATTAAACAGGGGAATCAGCCCCAGCATTTT	CASSIKQGNQPQHF
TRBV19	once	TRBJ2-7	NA	TGTGCCAGTATCCCGAGGGGTACCTACGAGCAGTACTTC	CASIPRGTYEQYF
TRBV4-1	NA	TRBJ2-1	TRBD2	TGCGCCAGCAGCCTTAAGGGGTCCGGGACTAGCGGGGGGAATGAGCAGTTCTTC	CASSLKGSGTSGGNEQFF
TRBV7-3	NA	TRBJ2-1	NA	TGTGCCAGCAGCCCCAACCGGGACGCAGAAAAGGAGCAGTTCTTC	CASSPNRDAEKEQFF
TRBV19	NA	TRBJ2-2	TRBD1	TGTGCCAGTACCCCTGACAGGGCCACCGGGGAGCTGTTTTTT	CASTPDRATGELFF
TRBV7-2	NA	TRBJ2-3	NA	TGTGCCAGCAGCTTAGCCTACAACACAGATACGCAGTATTTT	CASSLAYNTDTQYF
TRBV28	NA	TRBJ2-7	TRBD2	TGTGCCAGCAGTTTCACCCTAGCGGGCCTCTCCTACGAGCAGTACTTC	CASSFTLAGLSYEQYF
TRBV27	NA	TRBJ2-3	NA	TGTGCCAGCAGTTTATCGAGAGGGCGGGAGAGAAGGGGGACGACAGATACGCAGTATTTT	CASSLSRGRERRGTTDTQYF
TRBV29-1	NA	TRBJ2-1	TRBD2	TGCAGCGTGGAAAAGCGGGAGGGCTTCTACAATGAGCAGTTCTTC	CSVEKREGFYNEQFF
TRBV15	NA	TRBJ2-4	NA	TGTGCCACCAGCAGGACCCAAAATGTGAACATTCAGTACTTC	CATSRTQNVNIQYF
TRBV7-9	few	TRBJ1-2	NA	TGTGCCAGCAGCCTGAGCGGGGGGCTCGGCTATGGCTACACCTTC	CASSLSGGLGYGYTF
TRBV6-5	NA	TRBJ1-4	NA	TGTGCCAGCAGGGCCGGGGGGATCGCCAATGAAAAACTGTTTTTT	CASRAGGIANEKLFF
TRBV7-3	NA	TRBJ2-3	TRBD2	TGTGCCAGCAGCTTAGCGGGAGGACGCACAGATACGCAGTATTTT	CASSLAGGRTDTQYF
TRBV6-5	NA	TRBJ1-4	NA	TGTGCCAGCAGTTACTCGTGGGGTAATGAAAAACTGTTTTTT	CASSYSWGNEKLFF
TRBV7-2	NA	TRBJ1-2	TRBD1	TGTGCCAGCAGCTTAGGGGACAGTCTTGGCGGCTACACCTTC	CASSLGDSLGGYTF
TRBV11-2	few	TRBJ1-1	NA	TGTGCCAGCAGCTTAGGTCCCAGGAACACTGAAGCTTTCTTT	CASSLGPRNTEAFF
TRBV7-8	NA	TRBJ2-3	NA	TGTGCCAGCAGCTTTTTTCGGGCGAGCACAGATACGCAGTATTTT	CASSFFRASTDTQYF
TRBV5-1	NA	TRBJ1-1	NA	TGCGCCAGCAGCTTCGGAGGGAACACTGAAGCTTTCTTT	CASSFGGNTEAFF
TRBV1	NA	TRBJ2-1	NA	TGCACCAGCAGCCAAGGCATATCTAGACCGAACTACAATGAGCAGTTCTTC	CTSSQGISRPNYNEQFF
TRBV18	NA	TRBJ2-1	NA	TGTGCCAGCTCTCGGTCGGAAACCTTAAATGAGCAGTTCTTC	CASSRSETLNEQFF
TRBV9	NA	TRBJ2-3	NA	TGTGCCAGCAGCGTAGGAGCGGGTAGAGATACGCAGTATTTT	CASSVGAGRDTQYF
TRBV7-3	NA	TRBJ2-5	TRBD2	TGTGCCAGCAGCTTAAAGGGAGGGAGGTGGGAGACCCAGTACTTC	CASSLKGGRWETQYF